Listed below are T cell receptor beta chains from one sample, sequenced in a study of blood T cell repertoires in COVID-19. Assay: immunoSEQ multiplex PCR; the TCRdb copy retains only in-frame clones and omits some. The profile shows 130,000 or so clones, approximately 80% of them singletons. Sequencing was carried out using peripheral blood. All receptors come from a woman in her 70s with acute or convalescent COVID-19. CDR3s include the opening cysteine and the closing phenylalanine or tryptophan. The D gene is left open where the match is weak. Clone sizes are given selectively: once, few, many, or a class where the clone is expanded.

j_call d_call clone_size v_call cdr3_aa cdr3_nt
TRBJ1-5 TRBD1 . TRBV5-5 CASSYRGLSNQPQHF TGTGCCAGCAGCTACAGGGGATTGAGCAATCAGCCCCAGCATTTT
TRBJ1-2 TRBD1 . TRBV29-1 CSVDDTGTGDYGYTF TGCAGCGTTGACGATACCGGGACAGGGGACTATGGCTACACCTTC
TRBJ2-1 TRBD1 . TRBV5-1 CASSLWDRDNEQFF TGCGCCAGCAGCTTATGGGACAGGGACAATGAGCAGTTCTTC
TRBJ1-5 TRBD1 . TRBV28 CASSPSGQGASNQPQHF TGTGCCAGCAGTCCATCTGGACAGGGGGCTAGCAATCAGCCCCAGCATTTT
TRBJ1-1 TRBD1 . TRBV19 CASRTTGGNTEAFF TGTGCCAGTAGGACGACAGGGGGCAACACTGAAGCTTTCTTT
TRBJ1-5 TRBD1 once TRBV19 CASSMREGQGALQPQHF TGTGCCAGTAGTATGAGGGAGGGACAGGGGGCCCTTCAGCCCCAGCATTTT
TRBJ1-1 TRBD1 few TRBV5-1 CASSRDRAVNTEAFF TGCGCCAGCAGCCGCGACAGGGCAGTGAACACTGAAGCTTTCTTT
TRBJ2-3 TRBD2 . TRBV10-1 CASRPGGGSDTQYF TGCGCCAGTCGGCCCGGGGGGGGTTCAGATACGCAGTATTTT
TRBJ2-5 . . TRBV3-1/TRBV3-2 CASSLGGWETQYF TGTGCCAGCAGCCTCGGGGGTTGGGAGACCCAGTACTTC
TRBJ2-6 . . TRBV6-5 CASSAEGVLTF TGTGCCAGCAGCGCGGAGGGTGTCCTGACTTTC
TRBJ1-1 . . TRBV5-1 CASSFDQGTEAFF TGCGCCAGCAGCTTCGATCAGGGCACTGAAGCTTTCTTT
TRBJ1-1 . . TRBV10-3 CAISVSGNTEAFF TGTGCCATCAGTGTTTCCGGGAACACTGAAGCTTTCTTT
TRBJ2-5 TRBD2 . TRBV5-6 CASSLGTREETQYF TGTGCCAGCAGCTTGGGGACTAGAGAGGAGACCCAGTACTTC
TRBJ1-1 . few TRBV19 CASSVSTVFTEAFF TGTGCCAGTAGTGTTTCCACGGTGTTCACTGAAGCTTTCTTT
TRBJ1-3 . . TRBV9 CASSVVGLGNTIYF TGTGCCAGCAGCGTAGTGGGCCTTGGAAACACCATATATTTT
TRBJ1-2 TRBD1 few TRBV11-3 CASSFAETGTAYGYTF TGTGCCAGCAGCTTCGCCGAGACAGGGACTGCCTATGGCTACACCTTC
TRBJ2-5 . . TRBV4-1 CASKQAYRGPETQYF TGCGCCAGCAAACAGGCCTACCGCGGCCCAGAGACCCAGTACTTC
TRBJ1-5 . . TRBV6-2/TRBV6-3 CASSYSGREPQHF TGTGCCAGCAGTTACTCTGGGCGGGAGCCCCAGCATTTT
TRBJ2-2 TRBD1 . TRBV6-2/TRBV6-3 CASSADSRDSYTNTGELFF TGTGCCAGCAGTGCGGACTCCCGGGACAGCTATACGAACACCGGGGAGCTGTTTTTT
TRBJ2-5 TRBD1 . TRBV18 CASSPTGGTQTQYF TGTGCCAGCTCACCGACAGGGGGAACCCAGACCCAGTACTTC
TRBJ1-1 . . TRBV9 CASSVALAGTTRNTEAFF TGTGCCAGCAGCGTAGCCCTGGCCGGGACAACGAGGAACACTGAAGCTTTCTTT
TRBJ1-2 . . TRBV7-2 CASSQAGAGGYTF TGTGCCAGCAGCCAAGCGGGCGCCGGGGGCTACACCTTC
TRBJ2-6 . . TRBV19 CASSGPGLPRSGANVLTF TGTGCCAGTAGTGGACCGGGACTGCCCCGCTCTGGGGCCAACGTCCTGACTTTC
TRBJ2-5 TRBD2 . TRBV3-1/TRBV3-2 CASSPPGLARETQYF TGTGCCAGCAGTCCTCCCGGACTAGCTCGGGAGACCCAGTACTTC